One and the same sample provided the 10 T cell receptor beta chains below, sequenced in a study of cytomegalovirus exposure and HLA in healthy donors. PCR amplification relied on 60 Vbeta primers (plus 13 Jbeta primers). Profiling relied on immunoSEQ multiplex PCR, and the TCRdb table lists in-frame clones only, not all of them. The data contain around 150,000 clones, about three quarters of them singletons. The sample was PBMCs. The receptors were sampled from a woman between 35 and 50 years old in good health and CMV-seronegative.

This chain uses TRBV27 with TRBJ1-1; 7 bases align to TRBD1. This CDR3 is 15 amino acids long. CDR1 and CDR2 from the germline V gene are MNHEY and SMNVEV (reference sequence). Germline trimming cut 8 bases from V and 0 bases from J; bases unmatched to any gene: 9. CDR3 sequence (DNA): TGTGCCAGCCGAAGAACGGGACAGCTGAACACTGAAGCTTTCTTT. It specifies CASRRTGQLNTEAFF.

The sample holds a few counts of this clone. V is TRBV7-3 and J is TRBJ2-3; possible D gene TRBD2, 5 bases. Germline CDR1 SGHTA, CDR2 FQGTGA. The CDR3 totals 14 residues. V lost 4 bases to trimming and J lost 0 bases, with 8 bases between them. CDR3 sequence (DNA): TGTGCCAGCAGCTCAAGCGGAAGCACAGATACGCAGTATTTT. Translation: CASSSSGSTDTQYF.

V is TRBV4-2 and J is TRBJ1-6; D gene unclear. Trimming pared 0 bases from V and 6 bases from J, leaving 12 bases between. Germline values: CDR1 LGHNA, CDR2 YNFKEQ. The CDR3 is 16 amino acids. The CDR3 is CASSQDQAGLNSPLHF. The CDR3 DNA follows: TGTGCCAGCAGCCAAGATCAGGCAGGCCTTAATTCACCCCTCCACTTT.

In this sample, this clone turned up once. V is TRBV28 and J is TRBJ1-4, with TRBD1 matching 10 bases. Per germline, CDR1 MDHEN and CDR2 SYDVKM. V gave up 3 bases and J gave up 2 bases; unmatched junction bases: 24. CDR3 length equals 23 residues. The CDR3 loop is CASSFNHRTPGQGEDATNEKLFF. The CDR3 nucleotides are TGTGCCAGCAGTTTTAACCACAGAACGCCCGGACAGGGGGAGGATGCGACTAATGAAAAACTGTTTTTT.

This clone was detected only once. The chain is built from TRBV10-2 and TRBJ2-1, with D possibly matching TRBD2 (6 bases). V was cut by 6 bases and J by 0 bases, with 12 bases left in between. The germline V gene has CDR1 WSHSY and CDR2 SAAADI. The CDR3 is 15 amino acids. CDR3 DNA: TGCGCCAGCAGACGGGACTCCAACTCCTACAATGAGCAGTTCTTC. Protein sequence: CASRRDSNSYNEQFF.

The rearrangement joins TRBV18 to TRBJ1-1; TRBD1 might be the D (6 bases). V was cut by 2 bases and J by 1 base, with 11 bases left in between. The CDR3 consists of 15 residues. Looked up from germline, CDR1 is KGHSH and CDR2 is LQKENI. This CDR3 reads CASSPGDIGNTEAFF. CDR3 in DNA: TGTGCCAGCTCACCAGGGGACATTGGGAACACTGAAGCTTTCTTT.

In DNA form, the CDR3 reads TGCGCCAGCAGCCACCCAGGGACAGGGAATGAAAAACTGTTTTTT. Translating gives CASSHPGTGNEKLFF. The genes are TRBV4-1 and TRBJ1-4; 9 bases agree with TRBD1. Trimming at V came to 3 bases and at J to 5 bases, leaving 4 bases not matched to a gene. This CDR3 comprises 15 residues. Germline V lookup: CDR1 MGHRA, CDR2 YSYEKL.

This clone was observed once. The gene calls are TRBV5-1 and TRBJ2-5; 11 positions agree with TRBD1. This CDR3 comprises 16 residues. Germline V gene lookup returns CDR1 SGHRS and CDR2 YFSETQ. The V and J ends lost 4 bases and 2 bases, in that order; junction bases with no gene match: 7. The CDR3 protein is CASSTRTGGAQETQYF. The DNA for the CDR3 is TGCGCCAGCAGCACCCGGACAGGGGGCGCGCAAGAGACCCAGTACTTC.

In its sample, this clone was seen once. The CDR3: CASSSGTGLRQYF. In DNA form, the CDR3 reads TGTGCCAGCAGCTCCGGGACAGGGTTACGGCAGTACTTC. The rearrangement uses TRBV5-6 and TRBJ2-7; TRBD1 matches 9 bases. There are 13 residues in the CDR3. Germline V gives CDR1 SGHDT, CDR2 YYEEEE. V lost 3 bases and J lost 9; bases outside the gene matches: 7. Filled out from reference TRBV5-6 and TRBJ2-7, the complete variable domain reads DAGVTQSPTHLIKTRGQQVTLRCSPKSGHDTVSWYQQALGQGPQFIFQYYEEEERQRGNFPDRFSGHQFPNYSSELNVNALLLGDSALYLCASSSGTGLRQYFGPGTRLTVT.

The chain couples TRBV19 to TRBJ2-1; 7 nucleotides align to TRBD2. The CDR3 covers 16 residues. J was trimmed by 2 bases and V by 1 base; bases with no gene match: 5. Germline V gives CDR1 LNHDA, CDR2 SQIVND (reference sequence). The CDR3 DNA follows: TGTGCCAGTAGTATAGCAGCGGGGCGGGCCTACAATGAGCAGTTCTTC. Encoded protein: CASSIAAGRAYNEQFF.